The sequence of this T cell receptor beta chain was determined in a study of T cell changes during pregnancy in multiple sclerosis (dated by TCRdb to the late 2010s). For context, the study as a whole: Changes in the T cell repertoire over the course of pregnancy were examined in this study in women with multiple sclerosis.

CDR1 is given as SGHVS and CDR2 as FQNEAQ, both from the germline V gene. Reading from cysteine to phenylalanine, the CDR3 counts 16 amino acids. Solely the CDR3 DNA is kept, with 48 bases framed from the first base. The germline V end is reduced by 2 bases and the J end by 3 bases; junction bases left unmatched: 9. Regarding this clone: Its target antigen remains unknown. No per-base quality is available; no much larger clone lies one base away.

Library method: the immunoSEQ multiplex PCR assay. Not all clones reach the TCRdb copy of this immuneACCESS table, which keeps in-frame sequences only. Checked studies attribute under half of the gap to unresolved V genes and leave the rest unexplained. This sample is represented by 70,000 to 100,000 clones; approximately 94% of them were singletons. The top ten clones comprise roughly 2.4% of the sample. The sample consisted of peripheral blood, taken in the third trimester of pregnancy. The receptor was isolated from a female donor with multiple sclerosis, enrolled in a pregnancy study. This receptor chain uses TRBV7-8 and TRBJ2-7; 8 bases in between match TRBD2. The CDR3 region has the sequence CASSLRASGYGYEQYF. The nucleotide sequence is given as TGTGCCAGCAGCTTAAGGGCTAGCGGGTACGGCTACGAGCAGTACTTC.